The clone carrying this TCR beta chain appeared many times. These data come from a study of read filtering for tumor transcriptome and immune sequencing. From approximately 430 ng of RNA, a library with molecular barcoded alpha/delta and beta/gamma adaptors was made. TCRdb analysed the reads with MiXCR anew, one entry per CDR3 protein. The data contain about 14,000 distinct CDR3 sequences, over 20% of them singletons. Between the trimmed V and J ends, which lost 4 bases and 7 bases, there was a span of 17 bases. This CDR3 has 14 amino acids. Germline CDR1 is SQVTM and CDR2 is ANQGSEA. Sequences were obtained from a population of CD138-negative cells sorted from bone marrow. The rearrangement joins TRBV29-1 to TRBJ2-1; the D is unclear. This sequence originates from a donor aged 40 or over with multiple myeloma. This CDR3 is CSVGGGPHGNEQFF. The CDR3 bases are TGCAGCGTTGGTGGCGGTCCTCATGGAAATGAGCAGTTCTTC.